This T cell receptor (beta chain) was sequenced for a study of blood T cell repertoires in COVID-19. Across the whole study: T cells, B-cell-depleted T cells, or PBMCs supplied cDNA or gDNA.

CDR3 length equals 16 residues. The V and J ends lost 6 bases and 6 bases, in that order; junction bases with no gene match: 17. Germline CDR1 is SGHAT and CDR2 is FQNNGV. Only in-frame clones appear in the TCRdb table, and some are missing; sequencing was by immunoSEQ multiplex PCR. The sample records fewer than 250,000 clones, roughly four fifths being singletons. Sequencing was carried out using peripheral blood. This TCR derives from a woman in her seventies with active or convalescent COVID-19. The chain is built from TRBV11-2 and TRBJ2-7; 7 nucleotides line up with TRBD2. CDR3 region: CASSLAWGRALGEQYF. DNA for the CDR3: TGTGCCAGCAGTCTCGCGTGGGGGAGGGCCCTAGGCGAGCAGTACTTC.